Listed below are T cell receptor beta chains from one sample, sequenced in a study of post-analysis software for immune sequencing data. TCRdb ran MiXCR on the PCR reads and lists one entry per CDR3 protein. Among about half a million distinct CDR3 sequences listed, less than 40% were seen once. What was sequenced was blood. All receptors come from a girl aged 2 to 17 with multiple sclerosis. The CDR3 runs from the conserved cysteine through the conserved F or W. Each record gives: CDR3 DNA, CDR3 protein, V gene, J gene, D gene, CDR3 length, clone size. The D gene is left open where the match is weak. Some rows mark clone size as missing; the rest say once, few, many or name a class of expanded clone.

DNA: TGCGCCAGCAGCCGGACTAGCGGAGTGCCCGATGAGCAGTTCTTC
CDR3: CASSRTSGVPDEQFF
V: TRBV5-1
J: TRBJ2-1
D: TRBD2
length: 15
size: few

DNA: TGTGCCAGCAGCGAGTTCATAGATCAGCCCCAGCATTTT
CDR3: CASSEFIDQPQHF
V: TRBV11-2
J: TRBJ1-5
D: NA
length: 13
size: few

DNA: TGTGCCAGTAGGCGGGGGGTTTACAATGAGCAGTTCTTC
CDR3: CASRRGVYNEQFF
V: TRBV6-5
J: TRBJ2-1
D: TRBD2
length: 13
size: NA

DNA: TGTGCCAGCAGATTTGAGGGGGACAGCTACAATGAGCAGTTCTTC
CDR3: CASRFEGDSYNEQFF
V: TRBV7-9
J: TRBJ2-1
D: TRBD1
length: 15
size: NA

DNA: TGTGCCAGCAGTTTACCCATGGGCCTGCCGGGGGGCCCGGATACGCAGTATTTT
CDR3: CASSLPMGLPGGPDTQYF
V: TRBV28
J: TRBJ2-3
D: NA
length: 18
size: NA

DNA: TGCAGTGCTACCCCCAGTAGGTGGACTGAAGCTTTCTTT
CDR3: CSATPSRWTEAFF
V: TRBV20-1
J: TRBJ1-1
D: NA
length: 13
size: NA

DNA: TGTGCCAGCAGCTTCCGCACGGGTCAGCCCCAGCATTTT
CDR3: CASSFRTGQPQHF
V: TRBV7-2
J: TRBJ1-5
D: NA
length: 13
size: NA

DNA: TGTGCCAGCAGCCAGGGCTCGAACACTGAAGCTTTCTTT
CDR3: CASSQGSNTEAFF
V: TRBV6-5
J: TRBJ1-1
D: NA
length: 13
size: NA

DNA: TGTGGCAGCAGCGTACCGGCAGTCGGCTACACCTTC
CDR3: CGSSVPAVGYTF
V: TRBV9
J: TRBJ1-2
D: NA
length: 12
size: NA

DNA: TGTGCCAGCAGGCGCTGGCGGGGGGATCACAATGAGCAGTTCTTC
CDR3: CASRRWRGDHNEQFF
V: TRBV2
J: TRBJ2-1
D: TRBD2
length: 15
size: NA

DNA: TGTGCCGGCAGCAAAATCTTTCTCCGGGGGGCCGGAGATACGCAGTATTTT
CDR3: CAGSKIFLRGAGDTQYF
V: TRBV21-1
J: TRBJ2-3
D: NA
length: 17
size: NA

DNA: TGTGCCAGCAGCCCCCGGGACGGCCTTGAAGCTTTCTTT
CDR3: CASSPRDGLEAFF
V: TRBV11-1
J: TRBJ1-1
D: NA
length: 13
size: NA

DNA: TGTGCCAGCAGCTTAGTCTCTAGCGGGGGAAGCTCCTACAATGAGCAGTTCTTC
CDR3: CASSLVSSGGSSYNEQFF
V: TRBV7-2
J: TRBJ2-1
D: TRBD2
length: 18
size: NA

DNA: TGTGCCAGCAGTTTTGGAGCGGGGGGAGAGATAACCTACGAGCAGTACTTC
CDR3: CASSFGAGGEITYEQYF
V: TRBV28
J: TRBJ2-7
D: TRBD2
length: 17
size: NA

DNA: TGCGCCAGCAGCGAGACAGGGACGCGGGAGACCCAGTACTTC
CDR3: CASSETGTRETQYF
V: TRBV5-1
J: TRBJ2-5
D: TRBD1
length: 14
size: NA

DNA: TGTGCCAGCAGCCGAAAACTAGGAGATACGCAGTATTTT
CDR3: CASSRKLGDTQYF
V: TRBV4-2
J: TRBJ2-3
D: NA
length: 13
size: few

DNA: TGTGCCAGCTCGGGGCGTTTCGGGGTTGGCACTGAAGCTTTCTTT
CDR3: CASSGRFGVGTEAFF
V: TRBV18
J: TRBJ1-1
D: NA
length: 15
size: few

DNA: TGTGCCAGCAGTTACTCGAGGCACGGGACTTACGAGCAGTACTTC
CDR3: CASSYSRHGTYEQYF
V: TRBV6-5
J: TRBJ2-7
D: NA
length: 15
size: few

DNA: TGCAGTGCTAGACTAGGAATGAACACTGAAGCTTTCTTT
CDR3: CSARLGMNTEAFF
V: TRBV20-1
J: TRBJ1-1
D: NA
length: 13
size: NA

DNA: TGCAGCGTTGAAGATCCGGGACCCTACACAGATACGCAGTATTTT
CDR3: CSVEDPGPYTDTQYF
V: TRBV29-1
J: TRBJ2-3
D: NA
length: 15
size: few

DNA: TGTGCCAGCAGCCCCTCTGAGAGTCACAATGAGCAGTTCTTC
CDR3: CASSPSESHNEQFF
V: TRBV7-9
J: TRBJ2-1
D: NA
length: 14
size: NA

DNA: TGCGCCAGCAGCCTGCGGACTTCCCCCAACGAGCAGTACTTC
CDR3: CASSLRTSPNEQYF
V: TRBV5-1
J: TRBJ2-7
D: NA
length: 14
size: NA

DNA: TGTGCCAGCAGCTTAGCGCAGGGGGATGAGCAGTTCTTC
CDR3: CASSLAQGDEQFF
V: TRBV7-2
J: TRBJ2-1
D: TRBD1
length: 13
size: few

DNA: TGTGCCAGCAGCCAATTACGGTCCAATGAGCAGTTCTTC
CDR3: CASSQLRSNEQFF
V: TRBV7-9
J: TRBJ2-1
D: NA
length: 13
size: few